This paragraph covers one T cell receptor beta chain sequence. The antigen remains unidentified. V was clipped by 1 base and J by 5 bases, with 12 bases between them. Germline V gives CDR1 LGHNA, CDR2 YSLEER. There are 15 residues in the CDR3. Sequencing libraries for TCR beta were prepared with iRepertoire HTBI primers and Arm-PCR of CDR3 regions. TCRdb itself ran the multiplex PCR reads through MiXCR, one entry per CDR3 protein. This sample yields around 340,000 distinct CDR3 sequences, of which about 20% are seen a single time; approximately 31% belongs to the top ten. The data are from a study of regulatory T cells in long-lasting Graves disease. Study results and limitations: Under persistent disease, TRBV28, TRBJ1-2 and TRBJ2-5 were used preferentially.

Time point here: persistent/refractory GD, antithyroid drugs over 5 years with positive TRAb. The TCR library was made from RNA that had been extracted from PBMCs in TRIzol. Patients were from an endocrinology department in Xi'an, China. Sequenced here: peripheral blood mononuclear cells (PBMCs), sampled when the disease was refractory, from a patient treated with antithyroid drugs. The clonotype was recovered from a female donor with Graves disease. This chain connects TRBV4-3 to TRBJ1-5, with unresolved D. CDR3 nucleotides: TGCGCCAGCAGCCAAGCATATCAGGTTGATCAGCCCCAGCATTTT. The encoded protein is CASSQAYQVDQPQHF.